Each of the 9 T cell receptor beta chains below was sequenced from the same sample in a study of control samples from healthy donors and cancer patients. Produced via immunoSEQ multiplex PCR; TCRdb's table is partial and in-frame only. The table shows over 60,000 clones, with around 85% occurring only once. Sequenced sample: blood. These receptors originate from a man aged 35 to 55 in good health.

The chain links TRBV5-6 to TRBJ1-3; unclear D gene. V was shortened by 2 bases and J by 0 bases, with 12 bases between the two germline ends. CDR1 and CDR2 from the germline V gene are SGHDT and YYEEEE. The CDR3 sequence is 16 residues long. The CDR3, as DNA: TGTGCCAGCAGCTTTGCTCTGACTTACTCTGGAAACACCATATATTTT. It specifies CASSFALTYSGNTIYF.

The gene calls are TRBV4-3 and TRBJ1-2; D unclear. V was shortened by 1 base and J by 2 bases, with 8 bases between the two germline ends. CDR1 is LGHNA, CDR2 YSLEER, per germline. This CDR3 spans 14 amino acids. The CDR3 spells CASSQGRANYGYTF. DNA for the CDR3: TGCGCCAGCAGCCAAGGGAGGGCAAACTATGGCTACACCTTC.

The chain combines TRBV11-2 with TRBJ2-7; D uncertain. V dropped 3 bases and J dropped 3 bases, with 12 bases sitting between them. Germline V CDR1 and CDR2: SGHAT, FQNNGV. The CDR3 spans 14 residues. The CDR3 sequence is CASSFSQAYYEQYF. CDR3 bases: TGTGCCAGCAGCTTTTCCCAGGCCTACTACGAGCAGTACTTC.

The sample holds one count of this clone. The V and J genes are TRBV12-5 and TRBJ1-2, with TRBD1 matching over 7 bases. V lost 2 bases, J lost 4 bases, and 7 bases stayed unmatched. This CDR3 region has 15 residues. Germline CDR1 is LGHNT and CDR2 is FRNRAP. In nucleotides, the CDR3 is TGTGCTAGTGGTTTGCAACAGGGGATTTCCTATGGCTACACCTTC. It codes for CASGLQQGISYGYTF.

The V gene is TRBV20-1, the J gene TRBJ2-7; D is unresolved. The ends were cut back, 3 bases at V and 7 bases at J, with 13 bases in the middle. Germline CDR1 DFQATT, CDR2 SNEGSKA (reference sequence). CDR3 length equals 12 residues. CDR3 DNA: TGCAGTGCTAGTAATCAAGATGAGGAGCAGTACTTC. Protein product: CSASNQDEEQYF.

The chain is built from TRBV11-3 and TRBJ2-1; TRBD1 agrees at 7 bases. The CDR3 spans 16 residues. CDR1 and CDR2 from the germline V gene are SGHNT and YENEEA. Trimming cost V 5 bases and J 0 bases; bases outside gene matches: 7. The CDR3 DNA follows: TGTGCCAGCAGCGCGCAGACAGGGCCCTCCTACAATGAGCAGTTCTTC. Amino acid sequence: CASSAQTGPSYNEQFF.

Only one count was recorded for this clone. The V call is TRBV11-2, the J call TRBJ2-3, with D possibly TRBD2 on 5 matching bases. V gave up 5 bases and J gave up 2 bases, with 11 bases separating them. The germline CDR1 and CDR2 sequences are SGHAT and FQNNGV. This CDR3 has 14 amino acids. CDR3 DNA: TGTGCCAGCAGCACCCGGGGTTTCACAGATACGCAGTATTTT. Amino acids: CASSTRGFTDTQYF. Using reference TRBV11-2 and TRBJ2-3 for the parts outside the CDR3, the full variable domain is EAGVAQSPRYKIIEKRQSVAFWCNPISGHATLYWYQQILGQGPKLLIQFQNNGVVDDSQLPKDRFSAERLKGVDSTLKIQPAKLEDSAVYLCASSTRGFTDTQYFGPGTRLTVL.

The chain has TRBV9 and TRBJ2-5, with 7 bases matching TRBD2. The CDR3 is 13 amino acids. Germline V gives CDR1 SGDLS, CDR2 YYNGEE. V trimming: 3 bases; J trimming: 4 bases; junction bases outside the gene matches: 3. CDR3 in DNA: TGTGCCAGCAGCGGGGAGGGACGAGAGACCCAGTACTTC. Protein product: CASSGEGRETQYF.

The chain recombines TRBV24-1 with TRBJ2-7, with 13 positions matching TRBD2. J gave up 4 bases and V 3 bases, and 2 bases lay outside the gene matches. Germline lookup yields CDR1 KGHDR and CDR2 SFDVKD. CDR3 length: 15 residues. The CDR3 DNA sequence: TGTGCCACCAGTGATGGGACTAGCGGGAAGTACGAGCAGTACTTC. As protein: CATSDGTSGKYEQYF.